This entry concerns a single T cell receptor (beta chain). The sample comes from a study of T cells expressing NK-cell markers. Reprocessing the 5' RACE reads, TCRdb reports a single entry for every CDR3 protein and omits DNA. This specimen shows fewer than 400,000 distinct CDR3 sequences; the ten leading clones hold over 8.5%. The clonotype was recovered from a woman aged 50 to 65 in good health. The specimen sequenced was blood T cells: a sorted CD56 or NKG2C T cell subset, CD4+ or CD8+ T cells, or bulk PBMC T cells (not recorded which).

CDR3 protein: CASSLGGGPETQYF. The chain links TRBV12-3 or TRBV12-4 to TRBJ2-5; TCRdb's D call of TRBD2 is untestable without DNA. This CDR3 has 14 residues.